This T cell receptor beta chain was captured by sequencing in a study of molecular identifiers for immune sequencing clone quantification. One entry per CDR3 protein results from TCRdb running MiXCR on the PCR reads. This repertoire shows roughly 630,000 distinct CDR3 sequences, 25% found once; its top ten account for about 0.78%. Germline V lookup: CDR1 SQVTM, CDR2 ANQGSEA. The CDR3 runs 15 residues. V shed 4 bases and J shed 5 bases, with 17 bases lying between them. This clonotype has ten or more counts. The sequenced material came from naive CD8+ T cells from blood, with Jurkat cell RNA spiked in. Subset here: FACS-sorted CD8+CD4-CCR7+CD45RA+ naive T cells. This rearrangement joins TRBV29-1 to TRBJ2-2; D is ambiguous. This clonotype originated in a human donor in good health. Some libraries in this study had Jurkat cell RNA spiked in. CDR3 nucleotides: TGCAGCGTTGTTATCGGTCTACCAGCTACCGGGGAGCTGTTTTTT. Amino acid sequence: CSVVIGLPATGELFF.